Below are 2 T cell receptor beta chains sequenced from a single sample in a study of cytomegalovirus exposure and HLA in healthy donors. In the PCR, 60 Vbeta and 13 Jbeta primers were used. Method: immunoSEQ multiplex PCR; TCRdb's copy keeps in-frame clones and lacks some. The repertoire includes around 180,000 clones, over 70% of them detected once, and 0.95% to 1.5% sits in the top ten. Specimen: PBMCs. All receptors come from a boy between 2 and 10 years old in good health and CMV-seronegative.

The chain combines TRBV6-6 with TRBJ2-7, with D unresolved. Trimming stripped 0 bases from V and 3 bases from J, with 6 bases between. CDR1 and CDR2 (germline): MNHNY, SVGAGI (reference sequence). There are 13 residues in the CDR3. In nucleotides, the CDR3 is TGTGCCAGCAGTTACTCGCACAGCTACGAGCAGTACGTC. Encoded protein: CASSYSHSYEQYV.

V usage is TRBV4-1 and J usage is TRBJ1-1, with 10 bases matching TRBD1. Trimming cost V 5 bases and J 6 bases; bases outside gene matches: 6. The CDR3 is 14 amino acids. CDR1 is MGHRA, CDR2 YSYEKL, per germline. CDR3 bases: TGCGCCAGCAGCTCACCGGGACAGGGGCCTGAAGCTTTCTTT. Translation: CASSSPGQGPEAFF.